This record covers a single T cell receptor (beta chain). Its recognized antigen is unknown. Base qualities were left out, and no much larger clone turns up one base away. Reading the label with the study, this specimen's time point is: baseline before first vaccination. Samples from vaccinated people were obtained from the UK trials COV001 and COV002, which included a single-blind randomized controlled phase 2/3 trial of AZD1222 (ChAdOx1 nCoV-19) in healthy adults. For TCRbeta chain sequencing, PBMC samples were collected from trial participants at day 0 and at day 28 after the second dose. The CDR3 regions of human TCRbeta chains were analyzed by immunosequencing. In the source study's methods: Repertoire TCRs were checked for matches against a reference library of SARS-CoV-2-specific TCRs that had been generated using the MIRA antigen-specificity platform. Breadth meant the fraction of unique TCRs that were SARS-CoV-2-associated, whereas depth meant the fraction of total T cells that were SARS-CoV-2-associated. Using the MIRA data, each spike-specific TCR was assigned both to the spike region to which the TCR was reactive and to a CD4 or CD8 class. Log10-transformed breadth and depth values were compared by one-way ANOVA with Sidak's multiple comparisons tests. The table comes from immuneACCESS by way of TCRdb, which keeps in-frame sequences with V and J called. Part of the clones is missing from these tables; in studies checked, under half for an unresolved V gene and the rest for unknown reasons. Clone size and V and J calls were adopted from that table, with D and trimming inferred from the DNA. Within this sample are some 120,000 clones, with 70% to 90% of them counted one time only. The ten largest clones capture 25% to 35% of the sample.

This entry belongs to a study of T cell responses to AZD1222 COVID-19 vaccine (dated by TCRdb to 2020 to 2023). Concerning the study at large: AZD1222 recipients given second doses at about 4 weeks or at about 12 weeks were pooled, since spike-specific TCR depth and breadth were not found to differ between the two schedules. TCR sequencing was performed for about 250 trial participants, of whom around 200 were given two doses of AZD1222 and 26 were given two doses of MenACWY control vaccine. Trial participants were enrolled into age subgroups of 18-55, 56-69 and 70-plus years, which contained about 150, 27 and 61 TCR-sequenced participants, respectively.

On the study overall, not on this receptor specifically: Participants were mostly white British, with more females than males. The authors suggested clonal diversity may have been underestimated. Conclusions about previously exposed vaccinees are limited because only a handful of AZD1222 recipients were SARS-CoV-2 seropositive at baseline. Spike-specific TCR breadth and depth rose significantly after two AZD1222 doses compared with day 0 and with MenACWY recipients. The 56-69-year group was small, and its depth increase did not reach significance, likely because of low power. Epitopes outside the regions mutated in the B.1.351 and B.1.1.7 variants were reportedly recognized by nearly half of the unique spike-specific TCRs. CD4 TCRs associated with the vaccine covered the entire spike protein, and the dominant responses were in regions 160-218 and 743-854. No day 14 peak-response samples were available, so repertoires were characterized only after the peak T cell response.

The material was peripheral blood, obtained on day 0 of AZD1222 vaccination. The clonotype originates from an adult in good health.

The DNA sequence is given as TGTGCCAGCAGTCCCATCAGTCTCGATCGGTATGGCTACACCTTC. Its protein reads: CASSPISLDRYGYTF. This receptor chain uses TRBV6-5 and TRBJ1-2, with the D gene uncertain. According to the germline V gene, CDR1 reads MNHEY and CDR2 reads SVGAGI. V loses 5 bases, J loses 5 bases, and the germline ends lie 18 bases apart. CDR3 length: 15 amino acids, cysteine to phenylalanine. Left in the record is the CDR3 DNA by itself, 45 bases read in frame from the first base.